This TCR beta chain was recorded in a study of T cells after yellow fever vaccination (dated 2019 in TCRdb). Study-wide context: Libraries from fractions with low cell numbers were prepared with the SMART-Seq v4 Ultra Low Input RNA kit. To follow T-cell clones before and after both primary and booster YFV17D yellow fever vaccination, bulk TCR alpha and beta repertoires underwent longitudinal sequencing. Two healthy male donors, one aged 18 to 30 and one aged 30 to 40 years, made up the cohort. Blood was drawn at multiple timepoints before and after primary and secondary immunization, with bulk PBMC replicates and cell subsets isolated.

CDR1 and CDR2, per the germline V gene, are LGHNA and YNFKEQ. The CDR3 has 14 amino acids, counting the end cysteine and phenylalanine. CDR3 DNA is the only sequence kept; it has 42 bases, read in frame from the first base. V loses 1 base of germline sequence and J loses 0 bases, and the interval between the two ends is 6 bases. The instrument was an Illumina NovaSeq 6000. Synthesis of TCR cDNA relied on 5'RACE template switching, a step that introduced a universal primer site along with unique molecular identifiers. cDNA synthesis was primed from both the TCR alpha and TCR beta constant segments. Libraries were amplified in two PCR steps, with sample barcodes and sequencing adapters added in the second step. Libraries were sequenced on Illumina HiSeq 2500 (2x100 bp) or NovaSeq (2x150 bp). Concerning the study's data processing: Reads were demultiplexed and collapsed into UMI consensus sequences with MIGEC, and V(D)J alignment was performed with MiXCR. Vaccine-responding clonotypes were defined with edgeR using replicate PBMC samples, requiring FDR below 0.01 and a log2 fold change above 5 up to day 15. Bulk clonotypes were assigned CD4 or CD8 identity according to which sequenced CD4 or CD8 repertoire held them at higher abundance. TCRdb trimmed the raw reads at Q25, called clones with MiXCR and kept productive beta chains. Entries are consolidated by CDR3 protein sequence, retaining the most common genes and DNA. These V and J calls derive from TCRdb rather than the authors' analysis. This sample has 150,000 to 200,000 distinct CDR3 sequences in its table, and roughly a tenth of those were observed once. Roughly a third of the sample is taken by the ten largest.

Results and caveats for the whole study, not just this receptor: Only a couple of donors were included in the study, so the extent to which the findings can be generalized is limited. After the booster, most clones that had expanded after primary vaccination were detected again (roughly 96% of CD4 and 88% of CD8), suggesting broad maintenance of memory. Computational filtering was required because FACS-sorted repertoires could contain abundant contaminating clonotypes from the bulk population. A small fraction of clonotypes appeared in both the CD4 and CD8 compartments, likely as a result of convergent recombination. The secondary T-cell response was weaker than the primary response but faster, peaking on day 5 instead of day 15.

This clonotype was observed a few times. Its binding antigen is unknown. Within one base of it there is no much larger clone, and no base qualities were kept. The treatment or condition label, as the study defines it: live attenuated yellow fever vaccine strain. PBMCs were isolated from peripheral blood using a standard Ficoll-Paque protocol. Dynabeads CD4 and CD8 positive selection kits were used to isolate the CD4 and CD8 T-cell fractions. RNA was extracted with TriZol from bulk PBMCs, CD4 and CD8 fractions, and dextramer-positive and dextramer-negative fractions. Sequencing was performed on CD8+ T cells sorted from PBMCs, taken 45 days after the yellow fever booster vaccination. In this chain, TRBV4-2 is recombined with TRBJ1-1; the D gene remains uncertain. The receptor was derived from a man aged 18 to 30 who received the YFV17D yellow fever vaccine. The CDR3 protein is CASSQGWLNTEAFF. DNA sequence: TGTGCCAGCAGCCAAGGATGGTTGAACACTGAAGCTTTCTTT.